The clone carrying this TCR beta chain was detected once. As yet, its antigen is unknown. A much larger clone differs from this one at a single base, so this may be a read error. Germline assignment: CDR1 SGHDT and CDR2 YYEEEE. There are 15 residues in the CDR3. A second PCR of 7 to 11 cycles used a sample-barcoded 5' primer and a J-beta primer mix. Using its own MiXCR run on the 5' RACE reads, TCRdb lists one record per CDR3 protein. This sample has roughly 1,800,000 distinct CDR3 sequences; less than 50% occur once, and the top ten carry more than 2%. The study drew donors from healthy Caucasian individuals in Russia aged roughly 6 to 90. This sample was included in a study of blood T cells in healthy people across ages. Study-wide results and limits: Unsorted PBMCs prevented conclusive naive versus antigen-experienced comparison.

Specimen: blood. The sequence was obtained from a woman aged 40 to 50 in good health. This chain connects TRBV5-6 to TRBJ2-7; 7 bases fit TRBD2. The CDR3: CTSSEEGRDLYEQYF. The CDR3 coding sequence is TGTACCAGCAGCGAGGAGGGGAGGGACCTCTACGAGCAGTACTTC.